This T cell receptor (beta chain) appears in the sequencing data of a study of T cells in Graves' hyperthyroidism and ophthalmopathy. This CDR3 is 16 amino acids long. With 4 bases clipped from V and 2 bases from J, the junction kept 13 bases outside the gene matches. CDR1 and CDR2 from the germline V gene are SQVTM and ANQGSEA. This clonotype was recorded many times. RNA transcripts provided the source from which TCR beta CDR3 regions were amplified. HTBI primers were used for first-round RT-PCR of the TCR CDR3. MiXCR, applied by TCRdb to the multiplex PCR reads, yields one record per CDR3 protein. The sample consists of 280,000 or so distinct CDR3 sequences, approximately 26% of them appearing once.

Sequenced sample: blood. This sequence was found in a man aged 40-49 years with Graves' hyperthyroidism that later progressed to Graves' ophthalmopathy. V and J are TRBV29-1 and TRBJ2-5, with TRBD1 matching 7 bases. CDR3 nucleotides: TGCAGCGTTGTTGGCAGCTCACAGGGGCCTCAAGAGACCCAGTACTTC. Translation: CSVVGSSQGPQETQYF. Filled out from reference TRBV29-1 and TRBJ2-5, the complete variable domain reads SAVISQKPSRDICQRGTSLTIQCQVDSQVTMMFWYRQQPGQSLTLIATANQGSEATYESGFVIDKFPISRPNLTFSTLTVSNMSPEDSSIYLCSVVGSSQGPQETQYFGPGTRLLVL.